These T cell receptor beta chains were read from a single sample in a study of monozygotic twins with inflammatory bowel disease. Using the 5' RACE reads, TCRdb records one entry per CDR3 protein without DNA. This listing includes 160,000 or so distinct CDR3 sequences. The sample taken for sequencing was blood. The receptor set was obtained from a human donor with ulcerative colitis or Crohn's disease, or a healthy co-twin of an affected twin (not recorded which). CDR3s include the opening cysteine and the closing phenylalanine or tryptophan.

v_call: TRBV28; cdr3_length: 15; j_call: TRBJ2-1; cdr3_aa: CASSLRERAYNEQFF
v_call: TRBV5-4; cdr3_length: 18; j_call: TRBJ2-1; cdr3_aa: CASSFPLTRLAGVVEQFF
v_call: TRBV5-1; cdr3_length: 15; j_call: TRBJ2-1; cdr3_aa: CASSLASPWGNEQFF
v_call: TRBV7-3; cdr3_length: 14; j_call: TRBJ2-5; cdr3_aa: CASSLRGSRETQYF
v_call: TRBV27; cdr3_length: 14; j_call: TRBJ1-6; cdr3_aa: CASSLTGGSSPLHF
v_call: TRBV4-2; cdr3_length: 14; j_call: TRBJ1-2; cdr3_aa: CASSQVVGSGGYTF
v_call: TRBV7-2; cdr3_length: 15; j_call: TRBJ2-5; cdr3_aa: CASSPLDTSVGTQYF
v_call: TRBV7-9; cdr3_length: 17; j_call: TRBJ2-1; cdr3_aa: CASSPSSGGALVHEQFF
v_call: TRBV7-2; cdr3_length: 13; j_call: TRBJ2-7; cdr3_aa: CASSLRLGGEQYF
v_call: TRBV7-2; cdr3_length: 12; j_call: TRBJ2-2; cdr3_aa: CASPVDTGELFF
v_call: TRBV20-1; cdr3_length: 14; j_call: TRBJ1-6; cdr3_aa: CSARQGLANSPLHF
v_call: TRBV9; cdr3_length: 19; j_call: TRBJ2-2; cdr3_aa: CASSVDGGTSGGNTGELFF
v_call: TRBV12-3/TRBV12-4; cdr3_length: 12; j_call: TRBJ1-2; cdr3_aa: CASSRDSYGYTF
v_call: TRBV6-5; cdr3_length: 15; j_call: TRBJ2-2; cdr3_aa: CASSYWGKNTGELFF
v_call: TRBV3-1; cdr3_length: 14; j_call: TRBJ1-1; cdr3_aa: CASSPTEGHTEAFF
v_call: TRBV2; cdr3_length: 12; j_call: TRBJ2-1; cdr3_aa: CASSEATGREFF
v_call: TRBV28; cdr3_length: 13; j_call: TRBJ1-4; cdr3_aa: CATSDSYNEKLFF
v_call: TRBV3-1; cdr3_length: 12; j_call: TRBJ1-2; cdr3_aa: CASSQDLYGYTF
v_call: TRBV4-3; cdr3_length: 15; j_call: TRBJ1-6; cdr3_aa: CASSRIRDYNSPLHF
v_call: TRBV7-9; cdr3_length: 16; j_call: TRBJ2-3; cdr3_aa: CASSRIGTGVVNTQYF
v_call: TRBV20-1; cdr3_length: 15; j_call: TRBJ2-5; cdr3_aa: CSARDRREGGETQYF
v_call: TRBV6-5; cdr3_length: 16; j_call: TRBJ2-5; cdr3_aa: CASSYGVMRGWETQYF
v_call: TRBV27; cdr3_length: 16; j_call: TRBJ1-5; cdr3_aa: CASSIYGTGTNQPQHF
v_call: TRBV7-9; cdr3_length: 15; j_call: TRBJ2-3; cdr3_aa: CASSFEGGPADTQYF
v_call: TRBV5-1; cdr3_length: 17; j_call: TRBJ2-7; cdr3_aa: CASSPVIGEHFSYEQYF
v_call: TRBV7-6; cdr3_length: 13; j_call: TRBJ1-1; cdr3_aa: CASSLQRNTEAFF